This T cell receptor beta chain was sequenced for a study of blood T cell repertoires in COVID-19. At the level of the study: In each case, the material was cDNA or gDNA derived from T cells, B-cell-depleted T cells, or PBMCs.

Residents of 24 US areas, aged about 18 to 95 years, made up the participants. Only in-frame clones appear in the TCRdb table, and some are missing; sequencing was by immunoSEQ multiplex PCR. The table has about 210,000 clones, about 88% seen once. Germline assignment: CDR1 SEHNR and CDR2 FQNEAQ (reference sequence). V dropped 4 bases and J dropped 0 bases, with 19 bases sitting between them. The CDR3 runs to 19 residues. The rearrangement uses TRBV7-9 and TRBJ2-6; a possible D gene is TRBD1 (5 bases). The clonotype originates from a woman in her thirties or forties in a cohort exposed to, infected with or recovered from COVID-19 (not recorded which). The sequencing input was PBMCs or T cells enriched from blood (not recorded which). The CDR3 reads CASSSIRQGSPSGANVLTF. The DNA of the CDR3 is TGTGCCAGCAGCTCCATCAGGCAGGGCAGCCCCTCTGGGGCCAACGTCCTGACTTTC.